This T cell receptor beta chain was profiled in a study of TIL therapy for anti-PD-1-resistant metastatic lung cancer. This was the immunoSEQ v3 assay. Assay used: immunoSEQ multiplex PCR; TCRdb lists only in-frame clones, some missing. This table holds about 32,000 clones, about 70% found once. With 2 bases clipped from V and 1 base from J, the junction kept 8 bases outside the gene matches. This CDR3 spans 17 amino acids. Germline V gene sequence: CDR1 SEHNR, CDR2 FQNEAQ (reference sequence). Time point described: pre-treatment sample, taken before nivolumab and TIL therapy. This clonotype originated in a woman between 25 and 85 years old with non-small cell lung cancer. This chain links TRBV7-9 with TRBJ2-7, with 10 bases aligning to TRBD2. This sample comprised blood, obtained at baseline. The CDR3 spells CASSLYGTSENSYEQYF. The CDR3 DNA reads TGTGCCAGCAGCTTATACGGGACTAGCGAAAATTCCTACGAGCAGTACTTC.